These 19 T cell receptor beta chains were sequenced from one sample in a study of T cell repertoires in cytomegalovirus infection (dated by TCRdb to about 2019). These receptors lack a known antigen. What the treatment or condition label conveys for this sample: in vitro stimulation with specific CMV peptide epitopes to enrich CMV-specific T cells. Sequenced on an Illumina HiSeq 1500. The public reads were quality trimmed at Q25 with fastp and then assembled into clones with MiXCR by TCRdb, keeping productive beta chains. Rows with a matching CDR3 protein are joined into one entry that keeps the most common DNA and genes. The sample contains 800,000 to 950,000 distinct CDR3 sequences, roughly 33% of them found a single time. The top ten hold around 12% of the sample. Sequenced material: cultured CD8+ T cells from PBMCs, taken from culture after CMV antigen stimulation. Receptor source: a human donor in good health (CMV status not recorded). Some clones in this sample may be carry-over from other donors' samples.

This clonotype was counted a few times. CDR3 sequence: CASSYFTATEAFF. The CDR3 DNA reads TGTGCCAGCAGTTACTTTACGGCCACTGAAGCTTTCTTT. The chain joins TRBV6-2 or TRBV6-3 to TRBJ1-1; D unresolved. From germline, CDR1 is MNHEY and CDR2 SVGEGT. V gave up 1 base and J gave up 4 bases, with 7 bases separating them. The CDR3 sequence is 13 residues long.

This clonotype was seen only a few times. This chain links TRBV7-9 with TRBJ2-7, with D unclear. Trimming left V 1 base short and J 4 bases short, with 14 bases between. The germline V gene has CDR1 SEHNR and CDR2 FQNEAQ (reference sequence). The CDR3 loop spans 15 amino acids. The CDR3, as DNA: TGTGCCAGCAGCTTAGACCCTGACTCCCTGTACGAGCAGTACGTC. Its translation: CASSLDPDSLYEQYV.

There are a few counts of this clonotype. The chain is built from TRBV12-3 or TRBV12-4 and TRBJ2-2; 12 bases map to TRBD1. The CDR3 covers 17 residues. The trim removed 6 bases at V and 7 bases at J, leaving 12 bases unmatched. CDR3 in DNA: TGTGCCAGCAGGTCTCCCGGGACAGGGGGCGAGAGCGGGGAGCTGTTTTTT. Protein: CASRSPGTGGESGELFF.

The V gene is TRBV4-3, the J gene TRBJ1-1; D gene unclear. Per the germline V gene, CDR1 is LGHNA and CDR2 is YSLEER. Trimming stripped 3 bases from V and 0 bases from J, with 8 bases between. The CDR3 is 14 residues long. The CDR3 nucleotides read TGCGCCAGCAGCCAGCTCACAGTGAACACTGAAGCTTTCTTT. As protein: CASSQLTVNTEAFF.

A few counts support this clonotype. This sequence joins TRBV7-2 and TRBJ2-2, with 9 bases lining up with TRBD1. Trimming cost V 5 bases and J 0 bases; bases outside gene matches: 4. Per germline, CDR1 SGHTA and CDR2 FQGNSA. CDR3 length: 16 residues. The CDR3 DNA reads TGTGCCAGCAGCCAACAGGGGGCCTCGAACACCGGGGAGCTGTTTTTT. Amino acids: CASSQQGASNTGELFF.

This clonotype turned up a few times. The chain couples TRBV19 to TRBJ1-5; 8 bases are shared with TRBD1. Germline V gives CDR1 LNHDA, CDR2 SQIVND (reference sequence). The trim removed 5 bases at V and 5 bases at J, leaving 8 bases unmatched. The CDR3 has 15 residues. The CDR3 region is CASSPTGEWDQPQHF. CDR3 nucleotide sequence: TGTGCCAGTAGTCCGACAGGGGAGTGGGATCAGCCCCAGCATTTT.

This clonotype occurred a few times. The chain has TRBV5-1 and TRBJ2-1, with unresolved D. Germline loops: CDR1 SGHRS, CDR2 YFSETQ. V lost 1 base and J 0 bases, leaving 14 bases between the germline ends. The CDR3 runs to 17 residues. The CDR3 DNA reads as TGCGCCAGCAGCTTGACGGCACCGGGTCACTCCTACAATGAGCAGTTCTTC. Residues: CASSLTAPGHSYNEQFF.

This clonotype appeared many times. This rearrangement joins TRBV7-2 to TRBJ2-7, with 11 bases lining up with TRBD2. Trimming at V came to 4 bases and at J to 3 bases, leaving 5 bases not matched to a gene. Germline V gene data show CDR1 as SGHTA and CDR2 as FQGNSA. The length of the CDR3 is 15 residues. The CDR3 DNA follows: TGTGCCAGCAGCTCTCTAGCGGGGGGTTTCTACGAGCAGTACGTC. It codes for CASSSLAGGFYEQYV.

The V and J genes are TRBV7-3 and TRBJ1-2; no clear D. The CDR3 is 14 amino acids. Germline CDR1 reads SGHTA; CDR2 reads FQGTGA. Trimming shortened V by 0 bases and J by 2 bases, and 7 bases separated the two germline ends. DNA of the CDR3: TGTGCCAGCAGCTTAACGAGCCAGAACTATGGCTACACCTTC. As protein: CASSLTSQNYGYTF.

The V call is TRBV7-4, the J call TRBJ2-7; maybe TRBD1 (6 bases). CDR3 length: 14 residues. Looked up from germline, CDR1 is SGHVT and CDR2 is SQSDAQ. V was cut by 1 base and J by 5 bases, with 12 bases left in between. The CDR3 sequence: CASSLGSRGNEQYF. The CDR3 nucleotides read TGTGCCAGCAGCTTAGGATCCAGGGGAAACGAGCAGTACTTC.

Concerning this clonotype itself: This may be a read error: a much more frequent sequence differs by one nucleotide. The CDR3 loop is CASSLEGGGLVGSQYNEQFF. The CDR3 DNA reads TGTGCCAGCAGCTTGGAGGGGGGGGGACTAGTGGGGTCCCAGTACAATGAGCAGTTCTTC. This sequence joins TRBV7-8 and TRBJ2-1; 8 bases are shared with TRBD2. Losses at the gene ends were 3 bases for V and 4 bases for J; bases not matched to a gene: 20. Germline CDR1 reads SGHVS; CDR2 reads FQNEAQ. This CDR3 contains 20 residues.

This clonotype was picked up many times. This chain links TRBV12-3 or TRBV12-4 with TRBJ1-6; the D gene is possibly TRBD1 (6 bases). This CDR3 is 12 amino acids long. V lost 7 bases and J lost 9, with 10 bases in between. CDR3 bases: TGTGCCAGCACCACAGGGTTTTCACCCCTCCACTTT. Its protein is CASTTGFSPLHF.

A word on this clonotype: At one end the junction does not follow the germline gene, possibly because of a read error. This chain links TRBV7-6 with TRBJ2-1, with D perhaps matching TRBD1 (6 bases). The V gene's germline CDR1 is SGHVS and CDR2 FNYEAQ. The CDR3 has 12 amino acids. The CDR3 spells CVSSLEARGQFF. The CDR3, as DNA: TGTGTCAGCAGCTTAGAAGCCAGGGGGCAGTTCTTC.

This chain uses TRBV29-1 with TRBJ1-2, with a possible D match to TRBD1 (6 bases). The germline V gene encodes CDR1 SQVTM and CDR2 ANQGSEA. V was clipped by 7 bases and J by 0 bases, with 12 bases between them. The CDR3 runs to 13 residues. DNA for the CDR3: TGCAGCGCCCGGGACACTTCTAACTATGGCTACACCTTC. Residues: CSARDTSNYGYTF.

This clonotype was observed many times. The chain is built from TRBV7-2 and TRBJ2-7; TRBD2 might be the D (5 bases). Germline values: CDR1 SGHTA, CDR2 FQGNSA. The CDR3 is made up of 14 amino acids. V lost 0 bases and J 4 bases, leaving 10 bases between the germline ends. In DNA, the CDR3 is TGTGCCAGCAGCTTAGCCATGGAGCGGTACGAGCAGTACTTC. Translation gives CASSLAMERYEQYF.

The chain carries TRBV27 and TRBJ2-7, with 7 bases identical to TRBD2. The ends lost 5 bases at V and 1 base at J; junction bases unmatched: 8. This CDR3 comprises 15 residues. The V gene's germline CDR1 is MNHEY and CDR2 SMNVEV (reference sequence). CDR3 sequence reads: CASSPRGVPSYEQYF. The CDR3 nucleotides read TGTGCCAGCAGTCCTCGGGGGGTCCCTTCCTACGAGCAGTACTTC.

This clonotype was seen once. This chain uses TRBV10-3 with TRBJ2-1; TRBD2 matches 7 bases. The CDR3 runs 15 residues. The ends lost 3 bases at V and 4 bases at J; junction bases unmatched: 6. The V gene's germline CDR1 is ENHRY and CDR2 SYGVKD. The CDR3 DNA reads as TGTGCCATCAGTGAATCTAGCGGCCTTTACAATGAGCAGTTCTTC. Protein: CAISESSGLYNEQFF.

Turning to this clonotype: The junction departs from germline at one end; a sequencing error may be responsible. The chain has TRBV14 and TRBJ1-2; D not certain. The CDR3 has 15 residues. CDR1 and CDR2 (germline): SGHDN, FVKESK. CDR3 region: CASNQDMDGSYGYTF. The CDR3 nucleotides read TGTGCCAGCAACCAAGATATGGACGGGTCCTATGGCTACACCTTC.

This clonotype was detected a few times. The gene calls are TRBV5-1 and TRBJ2-3; 10 bases are a match to TRBD2. Germline V lookup: CDR1 SGHRS, CDR2 YFSETQ. V gave up 3 bases and J gave up 0 bases; unmatched junction bases: 10. The CDR3 has 18 amino acids. The CDR3, as DNA: TGCGCCAGCAGCTCCCCTAGCGGGGGCCCTACTAGCACAGATACGCAGTATTTT. The encoded protein is CASSSPSGGPTSTDTQYF.